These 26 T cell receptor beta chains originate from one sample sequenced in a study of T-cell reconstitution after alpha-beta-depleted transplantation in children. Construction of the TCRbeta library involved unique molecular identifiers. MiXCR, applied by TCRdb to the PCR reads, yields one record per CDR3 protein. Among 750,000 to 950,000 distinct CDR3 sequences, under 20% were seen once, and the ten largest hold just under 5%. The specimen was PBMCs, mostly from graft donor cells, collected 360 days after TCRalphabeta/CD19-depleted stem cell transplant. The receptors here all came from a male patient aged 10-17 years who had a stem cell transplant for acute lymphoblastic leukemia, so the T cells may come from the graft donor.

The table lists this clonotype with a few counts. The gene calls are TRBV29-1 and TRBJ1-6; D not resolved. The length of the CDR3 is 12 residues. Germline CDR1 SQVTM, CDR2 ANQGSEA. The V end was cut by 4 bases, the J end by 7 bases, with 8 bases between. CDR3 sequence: CSVAVGNSPLHF. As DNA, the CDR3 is TGCAGCGTTGCAGTGGGGAATTCACCCCTCCACTTT.

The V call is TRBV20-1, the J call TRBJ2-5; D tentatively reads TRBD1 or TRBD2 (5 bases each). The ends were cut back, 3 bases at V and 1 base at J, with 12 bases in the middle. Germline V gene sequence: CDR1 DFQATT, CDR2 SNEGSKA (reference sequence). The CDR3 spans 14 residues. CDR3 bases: TGCAGTGCTAGGAGGGACCCAACCCAAGAGACCCAGTACTTC. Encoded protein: CSARRDPTQETQYF.

In DNA, the CDR3 is TGCGCCAGCAGCCAGATCAGGGGCGGAGGGGGTTATTCGTACGAGCAGTACTTC. This gives the protein CASSQIRGGGGYSYEQYF. This sequence joins TRBV4-1 and TRBJ2-7; D is possibly TRBD1 or TRBD2 (6 bases each). V lost 3 bases to trimming and J lost 4 bases, with 25 bases between them. Germline CDR1 reads MGHRA; CDR2 reads YSYEKL. The CDR3 has 18 residues.

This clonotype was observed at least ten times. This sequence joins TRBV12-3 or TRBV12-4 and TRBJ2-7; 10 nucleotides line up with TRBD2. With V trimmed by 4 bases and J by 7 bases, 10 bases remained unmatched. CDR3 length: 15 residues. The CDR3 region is CASSSSLAGSWEQYF. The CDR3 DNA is TGTGCCAGCAGTTCTTCACTAGCGGGGTCTTGGGAGCAGTACTTC.

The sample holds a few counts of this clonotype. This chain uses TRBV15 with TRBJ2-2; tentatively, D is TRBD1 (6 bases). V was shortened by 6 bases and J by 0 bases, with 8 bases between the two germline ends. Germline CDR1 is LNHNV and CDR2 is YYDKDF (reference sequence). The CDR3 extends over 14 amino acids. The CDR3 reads CATRGAPNTGELFF. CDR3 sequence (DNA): TGTGCCACCAGGGGGGCCCCGAACACCGGGGAGCTGTTTTTT.

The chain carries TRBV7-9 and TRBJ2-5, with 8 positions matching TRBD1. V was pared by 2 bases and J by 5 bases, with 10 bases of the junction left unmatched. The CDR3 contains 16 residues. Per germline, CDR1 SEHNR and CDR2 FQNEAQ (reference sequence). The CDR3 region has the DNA TGTGCCAGCAGCTTACGGACAGGGAGGAATCGGGAGACCCAGTACTTC. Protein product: CASSLRTGRNRETQYF.

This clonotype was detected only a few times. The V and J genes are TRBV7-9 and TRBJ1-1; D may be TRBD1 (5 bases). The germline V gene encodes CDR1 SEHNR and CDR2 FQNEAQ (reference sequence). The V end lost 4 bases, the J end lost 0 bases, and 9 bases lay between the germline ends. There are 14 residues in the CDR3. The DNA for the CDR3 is TGTGCCAGCAGCTGGGACCTCATGAACACTGAAGCTTTCTTT. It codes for CASSWDLMNTEAFF. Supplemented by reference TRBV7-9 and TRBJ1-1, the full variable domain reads DTGVSQNPRHKITKRGQNVTFRCDPISEHNRLYWYRQTLGQGPEFLTYFQNEAQLEKSRLLSDRFSAERPKGSFSTLEIQRTEQGDSAMYLCASSWDLMNTEAFFGQGTRLTVV.

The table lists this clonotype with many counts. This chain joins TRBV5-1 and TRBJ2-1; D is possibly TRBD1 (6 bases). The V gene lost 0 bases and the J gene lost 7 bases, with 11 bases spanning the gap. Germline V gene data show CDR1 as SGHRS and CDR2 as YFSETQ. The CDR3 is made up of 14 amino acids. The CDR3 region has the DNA TGCGCCAGCAGCTTGGCTGGACAGATGAATGAGCAGTTCTTC. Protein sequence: CASSLAGQMNEQFF.

DNA for the CDR3: TGTGCCAGCACGACCAGGGGCGAGCAGTACTTC. It yields the protein CASTTRGEQYF. The chain is built from TRBV11-2 and TRBJ2-7; D might be TRBD1 (6 bases). CDR3 length: 11 residues. CDR1 SGHAT and CDR2 FQNNGV come from the germline V gene. V lost 7 bases to trimming and J lost 6 bases, with 10 bases between them.

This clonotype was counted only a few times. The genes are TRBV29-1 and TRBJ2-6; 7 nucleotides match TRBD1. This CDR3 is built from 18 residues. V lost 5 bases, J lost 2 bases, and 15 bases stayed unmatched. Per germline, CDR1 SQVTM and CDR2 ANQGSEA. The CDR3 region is CSVHSGTDDFTGANVLTF. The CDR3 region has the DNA TGCAGCGTTCATTCCGGGACAGATGATTTTACTGGGGCCAACGTCCTGACTTTC.

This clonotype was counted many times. In DNA form, the CDR3 reads TGTGCCACCAGCCCCCGACGGAGGAGCACAGATACGCAGTATTTT. It codes for CATSPRRRSTDTQYF. J is TRBJ2-3 and V is TRBV15, with D possibly matching TRBD2 (5 bases). This CDR3 is built from 15 residues. The V end lost 5 bases, the J end lost 0 bases, and 12 bases lay between the germline ends. Germline V gives CDR1 LNHNV, CDR2 YYDKDF (reference sequence).

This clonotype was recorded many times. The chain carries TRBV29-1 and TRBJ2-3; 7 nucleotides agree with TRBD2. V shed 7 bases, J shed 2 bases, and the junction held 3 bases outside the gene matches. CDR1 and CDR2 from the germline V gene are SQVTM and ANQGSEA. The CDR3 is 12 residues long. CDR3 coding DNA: TGCAGCGGGGACTACCTCACAGATACGCAGTATTTT. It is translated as CSGDYLTDTQYF.

CDR3 sequence (DNA): TGTGCCAGCAGCTCGTTGACTAGCGGGACCTTCGAGGAGCAGTTCTTC. Protein product: CASSSLTSGTFEEQFF. This chain uses TRBV7-6 with TRBJ2-1, with 11 bases lining up with TRBD2. The V gene's germline CDR1 is SGHVS and CDR2 FNYEAQ. There are 16 residues in the CDR3. J was trimmed by 10 bases and V by 4 bases; bases with no gene match: 12.

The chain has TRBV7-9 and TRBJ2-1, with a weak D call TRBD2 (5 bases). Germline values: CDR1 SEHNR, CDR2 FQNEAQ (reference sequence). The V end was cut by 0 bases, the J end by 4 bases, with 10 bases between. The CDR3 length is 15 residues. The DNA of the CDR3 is TGTGCCAGCAGCTTAGCGCTCGGGATATACAATGAGCAGTTCTTC. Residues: CASSLALGIYNEQFF.

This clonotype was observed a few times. For the CDR3, the DNA is TGTGCCAGCAGTCCCCGGGCCATCCAGGGACAGCCCCAGCATTTT. It codes for CASSPRAIQGQPQHF. The V call is TRBV6-1, the J call TRBJ1-5, with D tentatively TRBD1 (5 bases). Germline-derived CDR1 and CDR2 are MNHNS and SASEGT. V lost 5 bases and J 7 bases, leaving 18 bases between the germline ends. There are 15 residues in the CDR3.

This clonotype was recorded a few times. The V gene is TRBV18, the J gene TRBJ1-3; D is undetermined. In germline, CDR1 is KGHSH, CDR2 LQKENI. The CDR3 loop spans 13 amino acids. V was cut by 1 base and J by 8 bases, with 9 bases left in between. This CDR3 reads CASSPQGGYTIYF. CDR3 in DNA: TGTGCCAGCTCACCACAGGGTGGTTACACCATATATTTT.

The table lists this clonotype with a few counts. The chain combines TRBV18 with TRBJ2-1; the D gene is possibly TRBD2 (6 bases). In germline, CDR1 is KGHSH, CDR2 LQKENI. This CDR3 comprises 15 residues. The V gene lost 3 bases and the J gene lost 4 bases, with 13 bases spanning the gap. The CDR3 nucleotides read TGTGCCAGCTCACCGGAAGGACTAAGGTACAATGAGCAGTTCTTC. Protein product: CASSPEGLRYNEQFF.

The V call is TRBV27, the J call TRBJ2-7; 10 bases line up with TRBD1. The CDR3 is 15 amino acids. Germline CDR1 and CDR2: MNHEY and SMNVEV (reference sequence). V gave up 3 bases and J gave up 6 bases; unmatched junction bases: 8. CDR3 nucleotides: TGTGCCAGCAGTTTTGGGGGGACAGGGGCAGGCGAGCAGTACTTC. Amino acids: CASSFGGTGAGEQYF.

The CDR3 nucleotides read TGCGCCAGCAGCTTGGATCCCGGACTAGCGGGATTCGGGGAGCTGTTTTTT. Translation: CASSLDPGLAGFGELFF. The rearrangement uses TRBV5-1 and TRBJ2-2; 12 positions match TRBD2. The CDR3 loop spans 17 amino acids. Per the germline V gene, CDR1 is SGHRS and CDR2 is YFSETQ. Losses at the gene ends were 0 bases for V and 7 bases for J; bases not matched to a gene: 7.

The CDR3 DNA follows: TGCGCCAGCAGCTTGGCCTATCCGATAGCGGGAGCGCAGTACTTC. Its translation: CASSLAYPIAGAQYF. This chain connects TRBV5-1 to TRBJ2-7, with 9 positions matching TRBD2. The trim removed 0 bases at V and 9 bases at J, leaving 10 bases unmatched. Germline CDR1 SGHRS, CDR2 YFSETQ. This CDR3 region has 15 residues.

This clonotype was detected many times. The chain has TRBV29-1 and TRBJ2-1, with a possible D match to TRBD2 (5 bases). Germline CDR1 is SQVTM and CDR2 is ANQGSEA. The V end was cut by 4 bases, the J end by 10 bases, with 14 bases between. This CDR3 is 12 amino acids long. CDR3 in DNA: TGCAGCGTTGGCCTTACGAGGGTGGAGCAGTTCTTC. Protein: CSVGLTRVEQFF.

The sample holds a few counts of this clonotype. CDR3 bases: TGTGCCATCAGTCCGCCCCCGGGGCAGGAGAGTTACAATGAGCAGTTCTTC. It encodes CAISPPPGQESYNEQFF. The chain recombines TRBV10-3 with TRBJ2-1; possibly TRBD1 or TRBD2 for D (5 bases each). V lost 5 bases and J 4 bases, leaving 21 bases between the germline ends. CDR1 and CDR2 (germline): ENHRY, SYGVKD. The CDR3 totals 17 residues.

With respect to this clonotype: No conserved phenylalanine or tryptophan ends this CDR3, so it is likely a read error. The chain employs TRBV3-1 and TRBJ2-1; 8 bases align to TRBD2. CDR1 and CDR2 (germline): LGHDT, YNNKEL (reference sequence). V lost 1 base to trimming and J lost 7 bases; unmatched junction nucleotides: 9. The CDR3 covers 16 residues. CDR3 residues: CASSQGQAGAINEQFS. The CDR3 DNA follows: TGTGCCAGCAGCCAAGGCCAAGCGGGAGCCATAAATGAGCAGTTCTCC.

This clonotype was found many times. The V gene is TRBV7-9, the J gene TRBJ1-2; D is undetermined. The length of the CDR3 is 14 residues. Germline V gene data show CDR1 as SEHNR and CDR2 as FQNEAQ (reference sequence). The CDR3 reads CVATRGPLNYGYTF. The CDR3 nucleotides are TGTGTCGCCACCCGAGGTCCGCTAAACTATGGCTACACCTTC.

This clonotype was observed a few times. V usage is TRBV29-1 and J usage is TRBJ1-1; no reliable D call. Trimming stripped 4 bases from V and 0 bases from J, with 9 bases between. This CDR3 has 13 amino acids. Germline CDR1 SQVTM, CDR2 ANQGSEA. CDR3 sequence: CSVGTIMNTEAFF. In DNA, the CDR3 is TGCAGCGTTGGTACGATAATGAACACTGAAGCTTTCTTT.

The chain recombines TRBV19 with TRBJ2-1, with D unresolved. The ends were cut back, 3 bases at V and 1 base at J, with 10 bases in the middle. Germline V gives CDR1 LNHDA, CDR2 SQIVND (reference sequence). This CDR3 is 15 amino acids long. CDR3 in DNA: TGTGCCAGTAGTATTTGGGGTGGGTCCTACAATGAGCAGTTCTTC. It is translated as CASSIWGGSYNEQFF.